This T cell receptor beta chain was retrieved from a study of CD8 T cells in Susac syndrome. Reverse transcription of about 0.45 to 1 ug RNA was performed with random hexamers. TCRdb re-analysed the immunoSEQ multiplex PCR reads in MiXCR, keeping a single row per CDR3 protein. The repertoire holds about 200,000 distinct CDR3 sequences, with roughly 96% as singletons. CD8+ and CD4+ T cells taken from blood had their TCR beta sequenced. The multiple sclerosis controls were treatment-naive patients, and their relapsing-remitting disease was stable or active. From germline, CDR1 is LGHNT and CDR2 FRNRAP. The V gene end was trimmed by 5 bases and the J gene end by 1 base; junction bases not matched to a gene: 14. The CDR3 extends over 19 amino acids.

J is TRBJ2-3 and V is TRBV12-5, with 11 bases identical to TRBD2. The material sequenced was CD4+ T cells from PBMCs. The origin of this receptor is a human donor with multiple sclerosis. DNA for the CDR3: TGTGCTAGTGGTGAGCCCCGTGGGACTAGCGGAGTCCGCACAGATACGCAGTATTTT. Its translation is CASGEPRGTSGVRTDTQYF.